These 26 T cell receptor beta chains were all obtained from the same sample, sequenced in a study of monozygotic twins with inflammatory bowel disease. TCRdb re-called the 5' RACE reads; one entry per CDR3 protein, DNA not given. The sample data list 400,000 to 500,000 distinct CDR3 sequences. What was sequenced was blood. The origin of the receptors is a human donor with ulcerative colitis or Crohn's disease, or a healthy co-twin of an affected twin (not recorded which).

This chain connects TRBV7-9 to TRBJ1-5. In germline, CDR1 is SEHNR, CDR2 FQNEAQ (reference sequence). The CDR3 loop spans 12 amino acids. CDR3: CASTLGNQPQHF. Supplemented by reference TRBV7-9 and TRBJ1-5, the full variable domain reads DTGVSQNPRHKITKRGQNVTFRCDPISEHNRLYWYRQTLGQGPEFLTYFQNEAQLEKSRLLSDRFSAERPKGSFSTLEIQRTEQGDSAMYLCASTLGNQPQHFGDGTRLSIL.

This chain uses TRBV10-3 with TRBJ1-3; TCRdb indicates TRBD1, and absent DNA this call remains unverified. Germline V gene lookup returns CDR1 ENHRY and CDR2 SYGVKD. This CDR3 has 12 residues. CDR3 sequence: CAVTGPGNTIYF.

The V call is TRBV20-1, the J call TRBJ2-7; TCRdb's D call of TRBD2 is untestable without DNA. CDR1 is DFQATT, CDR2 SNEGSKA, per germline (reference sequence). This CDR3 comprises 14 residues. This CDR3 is CGARGGGGRAEQYF.

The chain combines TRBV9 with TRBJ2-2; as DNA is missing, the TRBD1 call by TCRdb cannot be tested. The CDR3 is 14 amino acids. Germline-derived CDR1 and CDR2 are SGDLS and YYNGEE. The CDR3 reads CASSVGRTGGELFF.

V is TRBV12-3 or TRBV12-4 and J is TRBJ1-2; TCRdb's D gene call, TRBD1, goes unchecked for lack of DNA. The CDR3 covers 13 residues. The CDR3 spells CASSSTGDYGYTF.

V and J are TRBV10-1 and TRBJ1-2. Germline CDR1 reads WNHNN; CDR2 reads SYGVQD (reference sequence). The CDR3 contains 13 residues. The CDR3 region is CASSEDVGYGYTF.

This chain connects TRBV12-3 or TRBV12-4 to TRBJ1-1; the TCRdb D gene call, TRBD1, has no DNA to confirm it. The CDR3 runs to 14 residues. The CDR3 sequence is CASSLAGAGTEAFF.

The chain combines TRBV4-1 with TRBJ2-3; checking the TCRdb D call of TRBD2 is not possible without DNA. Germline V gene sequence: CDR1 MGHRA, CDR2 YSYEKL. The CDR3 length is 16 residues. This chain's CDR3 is CASSTDFASGSRAQYF.

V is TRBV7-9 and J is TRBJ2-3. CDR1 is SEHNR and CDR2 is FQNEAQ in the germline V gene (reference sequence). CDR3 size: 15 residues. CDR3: CASSSRSSSTDTQYF.

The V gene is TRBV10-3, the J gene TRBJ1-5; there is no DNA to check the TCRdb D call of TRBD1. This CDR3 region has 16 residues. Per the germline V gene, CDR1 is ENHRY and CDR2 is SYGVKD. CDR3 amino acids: CAISESPGNSNQPQHF.

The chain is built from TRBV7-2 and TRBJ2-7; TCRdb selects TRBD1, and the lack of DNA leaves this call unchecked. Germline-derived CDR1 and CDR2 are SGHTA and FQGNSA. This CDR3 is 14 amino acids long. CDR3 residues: CASRTGTGVHEQYF.

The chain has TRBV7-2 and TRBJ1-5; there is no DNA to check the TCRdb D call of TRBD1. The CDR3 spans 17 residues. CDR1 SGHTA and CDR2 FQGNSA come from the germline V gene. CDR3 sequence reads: CASSLGAGGVGNQPQHF.

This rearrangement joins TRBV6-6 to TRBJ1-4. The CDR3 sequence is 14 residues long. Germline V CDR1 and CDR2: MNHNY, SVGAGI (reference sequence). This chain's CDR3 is CASTLGSINEKLFF.

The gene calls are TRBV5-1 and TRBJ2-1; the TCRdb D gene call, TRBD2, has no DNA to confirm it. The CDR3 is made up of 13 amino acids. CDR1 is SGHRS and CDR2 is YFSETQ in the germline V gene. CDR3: CASSYRAPNEQFF.

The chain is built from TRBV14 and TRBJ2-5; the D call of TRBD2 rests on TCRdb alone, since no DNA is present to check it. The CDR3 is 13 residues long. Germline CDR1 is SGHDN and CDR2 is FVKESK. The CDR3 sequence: CASSQGGVETQYF.

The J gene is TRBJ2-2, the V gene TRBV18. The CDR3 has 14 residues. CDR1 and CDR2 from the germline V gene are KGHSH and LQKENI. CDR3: CASSPIQNTGELFF. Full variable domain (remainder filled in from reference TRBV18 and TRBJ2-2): NAGVMQNPRHLVRRRGQEARLRCSPMKGHSHVYWYRQLPEEGLKFMVYLQKENIIDESGMPKERFSAEFPKEGPSILRIQQVVRGDSAAYFCASSPIQNTGELFFGEGSRLTVL.

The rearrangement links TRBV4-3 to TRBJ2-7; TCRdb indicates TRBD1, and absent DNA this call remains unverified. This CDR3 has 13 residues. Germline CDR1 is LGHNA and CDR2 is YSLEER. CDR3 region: CASSQEGQGEQYF.

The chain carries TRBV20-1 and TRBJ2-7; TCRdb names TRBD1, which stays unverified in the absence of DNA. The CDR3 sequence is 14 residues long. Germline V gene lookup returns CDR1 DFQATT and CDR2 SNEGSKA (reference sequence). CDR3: CSAPRDRGSYEQYF.

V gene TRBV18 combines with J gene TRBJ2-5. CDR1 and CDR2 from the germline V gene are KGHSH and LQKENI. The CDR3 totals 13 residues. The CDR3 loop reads CASSPTRQETQYF.

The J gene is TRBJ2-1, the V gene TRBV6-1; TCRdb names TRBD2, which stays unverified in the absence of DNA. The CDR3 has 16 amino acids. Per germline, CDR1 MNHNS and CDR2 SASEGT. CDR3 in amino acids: CASTPSHSGGNNEQFF.

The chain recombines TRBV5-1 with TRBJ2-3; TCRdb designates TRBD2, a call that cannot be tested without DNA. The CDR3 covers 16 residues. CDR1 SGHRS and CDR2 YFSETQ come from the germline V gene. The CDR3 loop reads CASSSGGLVGTDTQYF. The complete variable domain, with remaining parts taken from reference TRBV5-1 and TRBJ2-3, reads KAGVTQTPRYLIKTRGQQVTLSCSPISGHRSVSWYQQTPGQGLQFLFEYFSETQRNKGNFPGRFSGRQFSNSRSEMNVSTLELGDSALYLCASSSGGLVGTDTQYFGPGTRLTVL.

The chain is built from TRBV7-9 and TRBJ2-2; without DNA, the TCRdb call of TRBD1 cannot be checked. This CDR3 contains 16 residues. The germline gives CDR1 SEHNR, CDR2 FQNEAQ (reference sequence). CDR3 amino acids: CASTNPPSGTTGELFF. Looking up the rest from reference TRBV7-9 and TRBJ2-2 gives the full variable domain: DTGVSQNPRHKITKRGQNVTFRCDPISEHNRLYWYRQTLGQGPEFLTYFQNEAQLEKSRLLSDRFSAERPKGSFSTLEIQRTEQGDSAMYLCASTNPPSGTTGELFFGEGSRLTVL.

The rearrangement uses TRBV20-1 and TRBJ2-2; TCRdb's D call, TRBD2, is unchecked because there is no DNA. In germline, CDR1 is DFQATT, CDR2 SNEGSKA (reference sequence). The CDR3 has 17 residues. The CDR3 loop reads CSARDRTSGANTGELFF.

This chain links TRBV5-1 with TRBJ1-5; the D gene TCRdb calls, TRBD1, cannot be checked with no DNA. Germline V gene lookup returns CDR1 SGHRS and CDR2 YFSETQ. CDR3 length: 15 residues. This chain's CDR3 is CASSPAGGGGQPQHF.

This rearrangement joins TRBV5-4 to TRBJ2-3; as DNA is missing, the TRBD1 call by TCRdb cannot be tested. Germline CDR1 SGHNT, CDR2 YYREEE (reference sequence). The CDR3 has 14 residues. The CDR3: CASRGQGNTDTQYF.

The CDR3 reads CSGLDGRADGYTF. The chain links TRBV29-1 to TRBJ1-2. The V gene's germline CDR1 is SQVTM and CDR2 ANQGSEA. The CDR3 extends over 13 amino acids.